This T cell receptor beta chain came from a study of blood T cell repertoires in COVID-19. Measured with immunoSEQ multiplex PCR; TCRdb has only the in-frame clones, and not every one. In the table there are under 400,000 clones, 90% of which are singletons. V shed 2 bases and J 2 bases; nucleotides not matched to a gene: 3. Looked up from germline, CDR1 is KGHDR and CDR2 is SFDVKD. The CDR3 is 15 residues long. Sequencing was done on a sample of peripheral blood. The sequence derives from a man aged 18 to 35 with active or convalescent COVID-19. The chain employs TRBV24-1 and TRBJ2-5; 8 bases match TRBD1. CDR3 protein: CATSDWRQGQETQYF. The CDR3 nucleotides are TGTGCCACCAGTGATTGGCGACAGGGGCAAGAGACCCAGTACTTC.